This T cell receptor (beta chain) was recovered during a study of T cell responses to AZD1222 COVID-19 vaccine. Study outcomes and limitations: White British people made up most donors, females outnumbered males, and clonal diversity was possibly underestimated.

Remarks on this clone: The target antigen is unknown.

Profiling relied on immunoSEQ multiplex PCR, and the TCRdb table lists in-frame clones only, not all of them. The table lists about 140,000 clones, just under 95% of them singletons. CDR1 is SGHRS, CDR2 YFSETQ, per germline. V shed 4 bases, J shed 10 bases, and the junction held 10 bases outside the gene matches. This CDR3 has 15 residues. The chain has TRBV5-1 and TRBJ1-6; TRBD1 aligns across 8 bases. The source material was peripheral blood, sampled on day 0 of AZD1222 vaccination. The TCR sequence derives from an adult in good health. CDR3 in DNA: TGCGCCAGCAGCCTCCTGACAGGGGAGGAATCACCCCTCCACTTT. Residues: CASSLLTGEESPLHF.